This TCR beta chain was recovered during a study of OX40 agonist ivuxolimab in advanced cancers. Regarding the study as a whole: Blood T cells, both CD4+ and CD8+, expanded clonally by week 6 at 0.1 to 3.0 mg/kg.

Comment on this clone: As yet, its antigen is unknown.

The germline V gene encodes CDR1 SGHTA and CDR2 FQGTGA. The CDR3 runs to 16 residues. The V segment lost 5 bases and the J segment 5 bases; nucleotides outside the gene matches: 8. The method was immunoSEQ multiplex PCR; TCRdb's version includes in-frame clones alone and lacks a portion of them. The sample carries just over 95,000 clones, 90% recorded once. The receptor was derived from an adult with an advanced solid tumor such as melanoma, head and neck, liver or kidney cancer. The gene calls are TRBV7-3 and TRBJ2-5, with 13 bases aligning to TRBD2. The source material was CD4+ or CD8+ T cells sorted from blood, sampled in a trial of the OX40 agonist ivuxolimab. DNA for the CDR3: TGTGCCAGCAGCCTCGGACTAGCGGGGGCTGGGGAGACCCAGTACTTC. It codes for CASSLGLAGAGETQYF.